This T cell receptor (beta chain) was sequenced in a study of blood T cell repertoires in COVID-19. In the study overall: Whether acute or convalescent, the COVID-19 samples came from the United States, Italy and Spain.

The length of the CDR3 is 15 residues. Trimming shortened V by 1 base and J by 5 bases, and 12 bases separated the two germline ends. Germline lookup yields CDR1 LNHNV and CDR2 YYDKDF (reference sequence). The data were produced by immunoSEQ multiplex PCR, yet TCRdb's version contains in-frame clones alone and is incomplete. Of 55,000 to 60,000 clones listed, 76% are singletons. This chain links TRBV15 with TRBJ2-1, with D tentatively TRBD2 (5 bases). The clonotype was recovered from a man over 45 with active or convalescent COVID-19. The sequenced sample consisted of peripheral blood. The CDR3 reads CATSRVRRGNNEQFF. The DNA for the CDR3 is TGTGCCACCAGCAGAGTTCGACGGGGAAACAATGAGCAGTTCTTC.